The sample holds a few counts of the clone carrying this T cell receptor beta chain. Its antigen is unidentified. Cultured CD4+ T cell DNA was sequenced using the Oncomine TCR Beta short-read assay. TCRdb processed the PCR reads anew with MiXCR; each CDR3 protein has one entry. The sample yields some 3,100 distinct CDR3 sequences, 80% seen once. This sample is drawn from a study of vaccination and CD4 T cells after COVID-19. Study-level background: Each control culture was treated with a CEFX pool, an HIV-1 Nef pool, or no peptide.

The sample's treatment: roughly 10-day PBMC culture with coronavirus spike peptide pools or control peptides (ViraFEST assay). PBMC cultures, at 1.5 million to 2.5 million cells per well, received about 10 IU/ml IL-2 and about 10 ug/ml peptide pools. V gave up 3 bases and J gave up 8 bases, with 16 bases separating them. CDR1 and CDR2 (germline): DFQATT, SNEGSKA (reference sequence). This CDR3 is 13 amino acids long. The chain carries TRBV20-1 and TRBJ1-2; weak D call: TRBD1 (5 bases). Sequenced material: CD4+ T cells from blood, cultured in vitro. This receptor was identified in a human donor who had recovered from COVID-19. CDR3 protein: CSASTQGFGGYTF. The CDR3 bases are TGCAGTGCTAGTACCCAGGGCTTCGGGGGCTACACCTTC.